This paragraph covers one T cell receptor (beta chain) sequence. Its antigen is still unknown. TCRdb's table, derived via immunoSEQ multiplex PCR, lists solely in-frame clones and lacks some. This table holds about 170,000 clones, about 87% found once. The time point here: blood 4 weeks post-SBRT, at nephrectomy. The treatment: 15 Gy SBRT to primary tumor, nephrectomy 4 weeks later. Nephrectomy followed 15 Gy stereotactic body radiation by 4 weeks. The patient's renal cell carcinoma had clear cell pathology. The data were obtained in a study of radiation and T cells in renal cell carcinoma. General study results and limits: Top tumor clonotypes rose in blood 2 weeks post-radiation, then contracted. Without pretreatment biopsies, baseline tumor clonotype presence was undetermined.

The CDR3 sequence is 11 residues long. Germline assignment: CDR1 SEHNR and CDR2 FQNEAQ (reference sequence). V gave up 4 bases and J gave up 14 bases, with 12 bases separating them. The clonotype originates from a woman in her fifties or sixties with renal cell carcinoma. The chain joins TRBV7-9 to TRBJ2-1; TRBD1 might be the D (5 bases). The starting material was blood, obtained from a patient whose treatment included radiotherapy and nephrectomy. CDR3 sequence: CASSSSGSEFF. The CDR3 DNA follows: TGTGCCAGCAGCTCATCAGGGTCGGAGTTCTTC.